This T cell receptor beta chain was obtained from a study of identical twins. Broader study findings: High-abundance cord blood beta clonotypes had fewer insertions; memory repertoires showed none.

TCRdb re-analysed the 5' RACE reads in MiXCR, keeping a single row per CDR3 protein. The sample has about 100,000 distinct CDR3 sequences, about 6% seen once; the top ten hold about an eighth. This clonotype was observed at least ten times. Its antigen is not identified. The sample comprised memory T cells sorted from blood. The sequence was collected from a woman in her forties or fifties in good health.

The CDR3 loop reads CSVVLGGEAFF. The CDR3 DNA reads as TGCAGCGTTGTTTTAGGGGGAGAAGCTTTCTTT. The V call is TRBV29-1, the J call TRBJ1-1; D might be TRBD1 (6 bases). Germline V gene data show CDR1 as SQVTM and CDR2 as ANQGSEA. This CDR3 region has 11 residues. V lost 4 bases, J lost 8 bases, and 11 bases lay in between.